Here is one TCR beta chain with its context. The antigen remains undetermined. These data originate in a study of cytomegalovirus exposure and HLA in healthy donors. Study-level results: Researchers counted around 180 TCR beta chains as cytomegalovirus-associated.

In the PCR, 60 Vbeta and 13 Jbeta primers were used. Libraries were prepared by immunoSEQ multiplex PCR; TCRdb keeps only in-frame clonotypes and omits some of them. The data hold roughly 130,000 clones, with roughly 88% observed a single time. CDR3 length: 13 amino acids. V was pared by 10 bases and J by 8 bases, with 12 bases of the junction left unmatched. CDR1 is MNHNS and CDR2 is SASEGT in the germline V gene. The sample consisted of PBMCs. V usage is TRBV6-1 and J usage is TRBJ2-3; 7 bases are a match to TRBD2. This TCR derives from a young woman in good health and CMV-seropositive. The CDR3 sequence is CATSPTREGTQYF. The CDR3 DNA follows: TGTGCCACAAGCCCCACCAGGGAGGGTACGCAGTATTTT.